This T cell receptor (beta chain) was captured in a study of T cell repertoires in cytomegalovirus infection. The overall study: HLA-C-restricted CMV epitopes, recently identified, and well-studied HLA-B-restricted ones were used by the study. TCR beta signatures that were public indicated CMV infection and matching HLA type.

The V and J ends lost 5 bases and 0 bases respectively, with 14 bases between them. The CDR3 totals 16 residues. CDR1 and CDR2 from the germline V gene are SGHTA and FQGTGA. This clonotype was recorded a few times. The antigen is not known. Study observations and caveats: Across the ex vivo response, the dominant clonotypes were HLA-C-restricted CMV-specific TCR beta clonotypes. People with CMV and the relevant HLA were identified by cumulative public TCR beta family frequency.

MiXCR was run by TCRdb on the reads, yielding one entry per CDR3 protein. This table holds approximately 390,000 distinct CDR3 sequences, roughly 34% found once. The sequenced sample was cultured PBMCs, obtained from culture after CMV antigen stimulation. The TCR originated in a human donor in good health (CMV status not recorded). Some clones in this sample may be carry-over from other donors' samples. The chain employs TRBV7-3 and TRBJ2-1; D is ambiguous. Here the CDR3 DNA reads TGTGCCAGCAGCCAATCGGGCGGAAGCTCCTACAATGAGCAGTTCTTC. Encoded protein: CASSQSGGSSYNEQFF.